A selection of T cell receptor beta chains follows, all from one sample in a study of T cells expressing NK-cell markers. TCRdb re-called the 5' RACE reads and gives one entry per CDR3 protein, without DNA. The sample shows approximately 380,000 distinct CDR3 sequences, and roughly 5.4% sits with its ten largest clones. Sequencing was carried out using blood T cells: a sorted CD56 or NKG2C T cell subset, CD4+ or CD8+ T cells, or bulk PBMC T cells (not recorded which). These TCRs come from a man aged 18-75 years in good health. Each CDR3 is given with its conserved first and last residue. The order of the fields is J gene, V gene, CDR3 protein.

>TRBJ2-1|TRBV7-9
CASSSLQGIPLDNEQFF
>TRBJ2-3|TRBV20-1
CSATRTSGGQSSDTQYF
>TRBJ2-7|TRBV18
CASSPFEGSSYEQYF
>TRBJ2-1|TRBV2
CASTLNFGGREQFF
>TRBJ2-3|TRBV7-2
CASSGTGGIVGDTQYF
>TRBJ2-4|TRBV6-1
CASSTATGGGGNIQYF
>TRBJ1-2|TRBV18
CASSPRTGAPEYGYTF
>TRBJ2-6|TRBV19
CASRGGVRLSGANVLTF
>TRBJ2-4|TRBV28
CASSYTLTRQYF
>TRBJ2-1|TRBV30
CAWSEDRGLWEQFF
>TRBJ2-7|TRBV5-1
CASSLGSGSGDVRAYEQYF
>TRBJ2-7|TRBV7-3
CASSLTRDRGSNEQYF
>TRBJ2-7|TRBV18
CASSPDRGAAYEQYF
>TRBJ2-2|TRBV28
CASSFSGLAGANTGELFF
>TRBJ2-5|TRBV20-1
CSARDSSGQTKTQYF
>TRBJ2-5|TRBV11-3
CASSLGRGGLETQYF
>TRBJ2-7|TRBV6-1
CASSEALGRAYYEQYF
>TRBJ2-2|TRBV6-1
CASVRGSNTGELFF
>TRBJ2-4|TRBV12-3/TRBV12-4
CASRGGLAKNIQYF
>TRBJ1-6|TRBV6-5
CASSYRGQGQSPLHF
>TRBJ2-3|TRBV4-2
CASSRFLVGTTSGGADTQYF
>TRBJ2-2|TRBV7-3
CASSLTGLAGELFF
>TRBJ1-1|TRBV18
CASAEAVDTEAFF